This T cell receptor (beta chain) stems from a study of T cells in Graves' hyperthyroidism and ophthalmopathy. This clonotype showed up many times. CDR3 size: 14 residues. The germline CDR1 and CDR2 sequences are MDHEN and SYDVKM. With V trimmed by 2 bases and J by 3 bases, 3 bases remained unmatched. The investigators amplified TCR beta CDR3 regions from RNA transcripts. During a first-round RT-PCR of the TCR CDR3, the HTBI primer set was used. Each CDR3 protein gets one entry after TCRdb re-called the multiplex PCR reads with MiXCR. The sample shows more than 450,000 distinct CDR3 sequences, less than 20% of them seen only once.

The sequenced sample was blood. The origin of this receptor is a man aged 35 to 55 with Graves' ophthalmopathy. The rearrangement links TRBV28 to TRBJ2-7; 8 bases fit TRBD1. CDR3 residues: CASSLGGQVYEQYF. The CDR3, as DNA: TGTGCCAGCAGTTTAGGGGGACAGGTCTACGAGCAGTACTTC.